One sample yielded the 10 T cell receptor beta chains listed below, sequenced in a study of technical replicates of blood from a handful of donors. Using immunoSEQ multiplex PCR, the repertoire was profiled, and TCRdb retains in-frame clones only, with some absent. Of under 100,000 clones listed, about 93% are singletons. Input material: T cells isolated from PBMCs. Receptor source: a human donor in good health.

This clone appeared once. J is TRBJ1-3 and V is TRBV19; D possibly corresponds to TRBD1 (6 bases). The germline V gene has CDR1 LNHDA and CDR2 SQIVND (reference sequence). Trimming pared 9 bases from V and 2 bases from J, leaving 14 bases between. CDR3 length equals 14 residues. CDR3 region: CASETGWPGNTIYF. The CDR3 DNA is TGTGCCAGCGAGACAGGATGGCCTGGAAACACCATATATTTT.

Only one count was recorded for this clone. This chain connects TRBV9 to TRBJ2-1; TRBD1 aligns across 9 bases. The V gene end was trimmed by 0 bases and the J gene end by 7 bases; junction bases not matched to a gene: 11. Germline CDR1 is SGDLS and CDR2 is YYNGEE. The CDR3 is 17 residues long. CDR3 in amino acids: CASSVEADRGNWNEQFF. The CDR3 bases are TGTGCCAGCAGCGTAGAAGCGGACAGGGGTAACTGGAATGAGCAGTTCTTC.

The chain uses TRBV6-5 and TRBJ1-5; 7 positions agree with TRBD1. The CDR3 totals 15 residues. CDR1 is MNHEY, CDR2 SVGAGI, per germline. V gave up 6 bases and J gave up 0 bases; unmatched junction bases: 5. This CDR3 is CASRAGTDSNQPQHF. The CDR3 DNA reads TGTGCCAGCAGAGCCGGGACAGATAGCAATCAGCCCCAGCATTTT.

The chain has TRBV29-1 and TRBJ2-2; TRBD2 matches 7 bases. V shed 4 bases, J shed 1 base, and the junction held 6 bases outside the gene matches. Germline V gene sequence: CDR1 SQVTM, CDR2 ANQGSEA. The CDR3 is 15 residues long. The CDR3 spells CSVGSIAGNTGELFF. The DNA of the CDR3 is TGCAGCGTTGGTTCAATAGCGGGGAACACCGGGGAGCTGTTTTTT.

The chain carries TRBV30 and TRBJ2-5; either TRBD1 or TRBD2 may supply D (6 bases each). The CDR3 sequence is 13 residues long. Germline-derived CDR1 and CDR2 are GTSNPN and SVGIG (reference sequence). The CDR3 nucleotides are TGTGCATGGGGGGCCCTGTTCCAAGAGACCCAGTACTTC. It translates to CAWGALFQETQYF.

This clone was counted a single time. The chain couples TRBV5-3 to TRBJ1-1; 7 positions agree with TRBD1. TRBV5-3 carries the ORF label, with uncertain function. The CDR3 extends over 13 amino acids. After removal of 0 bases from V and 6 bases from J, the junction contained 2 bases not matched to a gene. This CDR3 reads CARSLGQGPEAFF. In DNA, the CDR3 is TGTGCCAGAAGCTTGGGACAGGGTCCTGAAGCTTTCTTT.

This rearrangement joins TRBV19 to TRBJ1-5; 11 bases are a match to TRBD1. CDR3 size: 15 residues. Germline CDR1 is LNHDA and CDR2 is SQIVND (reference sequence). Trimming removed 3 bases from V and 6 bases from J; junction bases left unmatched: 4. Here the CDR3 DNA reads TGTGCCAGTAGTATTTGGACAGGGGGCGGTCAGCCCCAGCATTTT. Protein product: CASSIWTGGGQPQHF.

The V call is TRBV10-3, the J call TRBJ2-4, with 8 bases lining up with TRBD2. The CDR3 has 16 amino acids. The V gene's germline CDR1 is ENHRY and CDR2 SYGVKD. V shed 5 bases and J 2 bases; nucleotides not matched to a gene: 8. The CDR3 sequence: CAISHGLALSKNIQYF. The CDR3 DNA follows: TGTGCCATCAGTCACGGACTAGCTCTCTCCAAAAACATTCAGTACTTC.

This clone was observed a few times. This chain uses TRBV14 with TRBJ1-1; TRBD1 might be the D (6 bases). Germline CDR1 reads SGHDN; CDR2 reads FVKESK. The CDR3 has 13 residues. With 6 bases removed from V and 1 base from J, the gap between germline ends came to 9 bases. The CDR3 DNA reads as TGTGCCAGCAGGGGAGGGGGGAACACTGAAGCTTTCTTT. Translating gives CASRGGGNTEAFF.

The chain employs TRBV19 and TRBJ1-5; D is ambiguous. This CDR3 comprises 13 residues. Germline V CDR1 and CDR2: LNHDA, SQIVND (reference sequence). V shed 7 bases and J shed 1 base, with 8 bases lying between them. The CDR3, as DNA: TGTGCCAGTACCCAAAGCAGCAATCAGCCCCAGCATTTT. Encoded protein: CASTQSSNQPQHF. The full variable domain, completed using reference TRBV19 and TRBJ1-5, is DGGITQSPKYLFRKEGQNVTLSCEQNLNHDAMYWYRQDPGQGLRLIYYSQIVNDFQKGDIAEGYSVSREKKESFPLTVTSAQKNPTAFYLCASTQSSNQPQHFGDGTRLSIL.